These 24 T cell receptor beta chains were all obtained from the same sample, sequenced in a study of blood T cell repertoires in COVID-19. Some clones are missing from TCRdb's copy, which holds only in-frame ones; the method was immunoSEQ multiplex PCR. The sample contains 37,000 or so clones, over 70% of which appear only once. The sequenced sample was peripheral blood. The source of these receptors is a man aged 80 or over with active or convalescent COVID-19.

The rearrangement joins TRBV7-2 to TRBJ2-7, with 8 bases aligning to TRBD1. The CDR3 runs 14 residues. Per the germline V gene, CDR1 is SGHTA and CDR2 is FQGNSA. After removal of 6 bases from V and 3 bases from J, the junction contained 7 bases not matched to a gene. CDR3 sequence (DNA): TGTGCCAGCAGAAGAGACAGGGGCGGCTACGAGCAGTACTTC. Residues: CASRRDRGGYEQYF.

The chain joins TRBV3-1 (or the pseudogene TRBV3-2) to TRBJ1-2; D call uncertain. The ends were cut back, 5 bases at V and 6 bases at J, with 22 bases in the middle. Germline CDR1 LGHDT, CDR2 YNNKEL (reference sequence). This CDR3 contains 16 residues. As DNA, the CDR3 is TGTGCCAGCAGCGAATCACATTCATACGGGAGGAATGGCTACACCTTC. Translating gives CASSESHSYGRNGYTF.

The chain joins TRBV28 to TRBJ2-4; no definite D call. The CDR3 has 16 residues. The germline gives CDR1 MDHEN, CDR2 SYDVKM. V lost 4 bases and J 1 base, leaving 14 bases between the germline ends. The CDR3 DNA reads as TGTGCCAGCAGTTCCCCAGAATACGTGGCCAAAAACATTCAGTACTTC. It translates to CASSSPEYVAKNIQYF.

The chain employs TRBV4-3 and TRBJ2-2, with TRBD1 identical over 8 bases. This CDR3 spans 15 amino acids. Germline-derived CDR1 and CDR2 are LGHNA and YSLEER. Trimming cost V 4 bases and J 2 bases; bases outside gene matches: 3. The CDR3 DNA reads as TGCGCCAGCAGCCGCGGGACAGGAAACACCGGGGAGCTGTTTTTT. It yields the protein CASSRGTGNTGELFF.

This chain connects TRBV24-1 to TRBJ2-1, with D possibly TRBD2 on 6 matching bases. Trimming cost V 3 bases and J 1 base, with 9 bases left between them. The CDR3 contains 15 residues. From germline, CDR1 is KGHDR and CDR2 SFDVKD. CDR3: CATSDPGSSYNEQFF. The DNA of the CDR3 is TGTGCCACCAGTGATCCCGGGAGTTCCTACAATGAGCAGTTCTTC.

CDR3 sequence: CASRGDRGLNYEQYF. The CDR3 DNA is TGTGCCAGCAGAGGGGACAGGGGGTTGAACTACGAGCAGTACTTC. The rearrangement joins TRBV25-1 to TRBJ2-7, with TRBD1 matching over 11 bases. After removal of 6 bases from V and 3 bases from J, the junction contained 7 bases not matched to a gene. CDR1 and CDR2 from the germline V gene are MGHDK and SYGVNS. This CDR3 region has 15 residues.

The chain combines TRBV5-3 with TRBJ2-4; TRBD2 might be the D (7 bases). TRBV5-3 is an open reading frame whose function is uncertain. The CDR3 spans 16 residues. Trimming stripped 4 bases from V and 6 bases from J, with 20 bases between. CDR3 sequence (DNA): TGTGCCAGAAGCCCTCGAGGGGGGGAGCTTGCAAACATTCAGTACTTC. Residues: CARSPRGGELANIQYF.

The gene calls are TRBV25-1 and TRBJ2-5; possible D gene TRBD1, 5 bases. The germline CDR1 and CDR2 sequences are MGHDK and SYGVNS. Trimming took off 0 bases at V and 2 bases at J, with 10 bases between the two ends. CDR3 length: 15 residues. CDR3 in amino acids: CASSEYAGQQETQYF. DNA for the CDR3: TGTGCCAGCAGTGAATATGCAGGGCAGCAAGAGACCCAGTACTTC.

The CDR3 spells CASSRGGALTDTQYF. CDR3 DNA: TGTGCCAGCAGCCGCGGGGGGGCATTAACAGATACGCAGTATTTT. J is TRBJ2-3 and V is TRBV7-3; 9 nucleotides match TRBD2. Looked up from germline, CDR1 is SGHTA and CDR2 is FQGTGA. Germline trimming cut 5 bases from V and 3 bases from J; bases unmatched to any gene: 6. This CDR3 has 15 amino acids.

The chain joins TRBV30 to TRBJ2-2, with 7 nucleotides matching TRBD2. Looked up from germline, CDR1 is GTSNPN and CDR2 is SVGIG (reference sequence). The CDR3 has 14 amino acids. Germline trimming cut 2 bases from V and 4 bases from J; bases unmatched to any gene: 4. CDR3 sequence reads: CAWSRLAITGELFF. CDR3 coding DNA: TGTGCCTGGAGTAGACTAGCAATCACCGGGGAGCTGTTTTTT.

The chain couples TRBV6-5 to TRBJ1-4; D is unclear. The CDR3 extends over 15 amino acids. Germline CDR1 and CDR2: MNHEY and SVGAGI. V was clipped by 0 bases and J by 8 bases, with 13 bases between them. CDR3 DNA: TGTGCCAGCAGTTACTCGAGACGGGAACGCGAAAAACTGTTTTTT. Its protein is CASSYSRREREKLFF.

The CDR3: CASSGGTGGYNEQFF. The DNA of the CDR3 is TGTGCCAGCAGCGGTGGGACAGGGGGCTACAATGAGCAGTTCTTC. V and J are TRBV5-6 and TRBJ2-1, with 11 positions matching TRBD1. This CDR3 is 15 amino acids long. With V trimmed by 4 bases and J by 3 bases, 3 bases remained unmatched. Per germline, CDR1 SGHDT and CDR2 YYEEEE.

This chain connects TRBV6-5 to TRBJ2-1; 11 bases line up with TRBD2. The V and J ends lost 11 bases and 10 bases, in that order; junction bases with no gene match: 13. Germline CDR1 is MNHEY and CDR2 is SVGAGI. This CDR3 comprises 14 residues. The CDR3 DNA sequence: TGTGCCGCGTTAGCGGGGGGGTTTTCTCGGGAGCAGTTCTTC. This encodes CAALAGGFSREQFF.

The V gene is TRBV5-6, the J gene TRBJ2-6, with D possibly matching TRBD2 (5 bases). Germline CDR1 and CDR2: SGHDT and YYEEEE. Trimming removed 0 bases at V and 1 base at J, with 11 bases between. The CDR3 extends over 17 amino acids. CDR3: CASSLAGVWSGANVLTF. CDR3 coding DNA: TGTGCCAGCAGCTTGGCCGGGGTATGGTCTGGGGCCAACGTCCTGACTTTC.

The chain joins TRBV12-3 or TRBV12-4 to TRBJ1-2, with TRBD1 matching 7 bases. The CDR3 length is 13 residues. Unmatched junction bases numbered 10, after V lost 6 bases and J lost 9 bases. Here the CDR3 DNA reads TGTGCCAGCAGCGGACAGGTGGTGAATCGCTACACCTTC. Its translation: CASSGQVVNRYTF.

The V call is TRBV19, the J call TRBJ2-2; 9 positions match TRBD2. The CDR3 loop spans 16 amino acids. V gave up 3 bases and J gave up 3 bases; unmatched junction bases: 5. The germline gives CDR1 LNHDA, CDR2 SQIVND (reference sequence). The CDR3 region has the DNA TGTGCCAGTAGTATGAGCGGGAGGAGTTACACCGGGGAGCTGTTTTTT. It codes for CASSMSGRSYTGELFF. The full variable domain, rest sourced from reference TRBV19 and TRBJ2-2, is DGGITQSPKYLFRKEGQNVTLSCEQNLNHDAMYWYRQDPGQGLRLIYYSQIVNDFQKGDIAEGYSVSREKKESFPLTVTSAQKNPTAFYLCASSMSGRSYTGELFFGEGSRLTVL.

Here the CDR3 DNA reads TGTGCCAGCAGTGAAGCGCTTGTGGCTAGCGGGATCATATACGAGCAGTACTTC. Protein sequence: CASSEALVASGIIYEQYF. The V and J genes are TRBV6-1 and TRBJ2-7, with TRBD2 identical over 9 bases. Germline V gives CDR1 MNHNS, CDR2 SASEGT. The CDR3 extends over 18 amino acids. Trimming at V came to 0 bases and at J to 4 bases, leaving 13 bases not matched to a gene.

Concerning this clone: The junction does not match germline at one end; this may be a read error. The chain couples TRBV12-3 or TRBV12-4 to TRBJ2-1; no clear D gene. The CDR3 runs 12 residues. The CDR3 loop is CASSLGQARRIF. Written as DNA, the CDR3 is TGTGCCAGCAGTTTGGGCCAGGCACGTAGGATCTTC.

This chain uses TRBV6-5 with TRBJ2-3; 13 positions match TRBD2. Germline V gives CDR1 MNHEY, CDR2 SVGAGI. J lost 6 bases, V lost 7 bases, and 1 base had no gene match. This CDR3 is built from 13 residues. The CDR3 here is CASTTSGGDTQYF. The DNA for the CDR3 is TGTGCCAGCACGACTAGCGGGGGGGATACGCAGTATTTT.

The table lists this clone with a few counts. The V gene is TRBV28, the J gene TRBJ1-5, with a tentative D call TRBD1 (6 bases). The germline CDR1 and CDR2 sequences are MDHEN and SYDVKM. The germline V and J ends were trimmed by 6 bases and 0 bases, with 15 bases remaining between them. The CDR3 totals 16 residues. The CDR3 sequence: CASRYFRGVSNQPQHF. CDR3 in DNA: TGTGCCAGCAGATATTTCAGGGGTGTTAGCAATCAGCCCCAGCATTTT.

The genes are TRBV3-1 (or the pseudogene TRBV3-2) and TRBJ2-3; 13 nucleotides align to TRBD2. CDR1 and CDR2 from the germline V gene are LGHDT and YNNKEL (reference sequence). Losses at the gene ends were 1 base for V and 2 bases for J; bases not matched to a gene: 15. This CDR3 contains 21 residues. CDR3 bases: TGTGCCAGCAGCCAAGCGCATCTGGGACTAGCGGGATATGGTGACACAGATACGCAGTATTTT. Protein sequence: CASSQAHLGLAGYGDTDTQYF.

The chain couples TRBV6-5 to TRBJ1-1, with 7 bases matching TRBD1. The CDR3 sequence is 14 residues long. V shed 2 bases and J 4 bases; nucleotides not matched to a gene: 4. Germline V gene data show CDR1 as MNHEY and CDR2 as SVGAGI. This CDR3 is CASSYTGETTEAFF. The CDR3 DNA follows: TGTGCCAGCAGTTACACAGGGGAGACCACTGAAGCTTTCTTT.

The chain carries TRBV30 and TRBJ2-3; possibly TRBD1 for D (5 bases). Germline V CDR1 and CDR2: GTSNPN, SVGIG (reference sequence). The CDR3 is 14 amino acids. The V end lost 5 bases, the J end lost 4 bases, and 16 bases lay between the germline ends. The CDR3: CAWDRGATADTQYF. DNA of the CDR3: TGTGCCTGGGATCGTGGGGCGACGGCAGATACGCAGTATTTT.

This clone showed up just once. The V and J genes are TRBV3-1 (or the pseudogene TRBV3-2) and TRBJ2-5; 12 nucleotides match TRBD2. Germline CDR1 is LGHDT and CDR2 is YNNKEL (reference sequence). This CDR3 region has 15 residues. The ends lost 1 base at V and 7 bases at J; junction bases unmatched: 4. In DNA form, the CDR3 reads TGTGCCAGCAGCCAAGGACTAGCGGGAGTAGGGACCCAGTACTTC. Translating it yields CASSQGLAGVGTQYF.